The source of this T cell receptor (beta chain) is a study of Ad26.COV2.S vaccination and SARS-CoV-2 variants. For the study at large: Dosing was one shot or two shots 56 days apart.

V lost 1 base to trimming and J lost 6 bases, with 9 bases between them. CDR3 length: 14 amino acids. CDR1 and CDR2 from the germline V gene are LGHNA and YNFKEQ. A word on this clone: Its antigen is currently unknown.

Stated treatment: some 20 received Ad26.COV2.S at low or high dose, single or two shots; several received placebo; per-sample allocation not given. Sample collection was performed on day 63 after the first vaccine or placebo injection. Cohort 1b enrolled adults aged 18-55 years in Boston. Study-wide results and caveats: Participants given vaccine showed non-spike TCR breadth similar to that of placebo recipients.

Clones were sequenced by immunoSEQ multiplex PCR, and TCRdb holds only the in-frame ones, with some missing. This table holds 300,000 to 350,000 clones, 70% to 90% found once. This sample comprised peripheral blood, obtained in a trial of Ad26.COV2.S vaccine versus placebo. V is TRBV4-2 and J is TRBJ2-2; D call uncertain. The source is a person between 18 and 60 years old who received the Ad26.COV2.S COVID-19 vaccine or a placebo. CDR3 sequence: CASSQGLEAGELFF. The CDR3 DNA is TGTGCCAGCAGCCAAGGGCTAGAGGCCGGGGAGCTGTTTTTT.